Presented here are 7 T cell receptor beta chains from one specimen sequenced in a study of T cell changes during pregnancy in multiple sclerosis. Repertoires were generated with immunoSEQ multiplex PCR, while TCRdb's copy carries only in-frame clones and drops some. The table has about 11,000 clones, about 94% seen once. The starting material was CD4+ T cells from peripheral blood mononuclear cells, obtained before pregnancy. These receptors all come from a female donor with multiple sclerosis, enrolled in a pregnancy study.

The V gene is TRBV19, the J gene TRBJ1-4; 7 bases agree with TRBD1. The CDR3 consists of 16 residues. CDR1 is LNHDA and CDR2 is SQIVND in the germline V gene (reference sequence). The ends lost 1 base at V and 3 bases at J; junction bases unmatched: 5. DNA of the CDR3: TGTGCCAGTAGTATAGGTGCAGGGGGGCCTAATGAAAAACTGTTTTTT. This sequence encodes CASSIGAGGPNEKLFF.

The chain couples TRBV6-1 to TRBJ2-2; the match to TRBD2 covers 7 bases. The CDR3 runs 13 residues. The junction had 2 bases not matched to a gene; V was cut back by 4 bases and J by 6 bases. Germline V CDR1 and CDR2: MNHNS, SASEGT. CDR3 DNA: TGTGCCAGCAGTGTGACTAGCCCCGGGGAGCTGTTTTTT. Translating it yields CASSVTSPGELFF.

The rearrangement uses TRBV6-6 and TRBJ1-2; 8 bases are shared with TRBD1. V was clipped by 2 bases and J by 7 bases; unmatched bases: 3. In germline, CDR1 is MNHNY, CDR2 SVGAGI (reference sequence). The CDR3 is 13 residues long. The CDR3: CASSYRTGSGYTF. CDR3 sequence (DNA): TGTGCCAGCAGTTACAGGACAGGGTCTGGCTACACCTTC.

CDR3 sequence: CASSPGRRGNYNEQFF. As DNA, the CDR3 is TGTGCCAGCAGCCCGGGTCGACGGGGAAACTACAATGAGCAGTTCTTC. The chain recombines TRBV7-9 with TRBJ2-1; possible D gene TRBD2, 5 bases. Trimming took 5 bases from V and 3 from J, leaving 17 bases between them. The CDR3 sequence is 16 residues long. Germline V gives CDR1 SEHNR, CDR2 FQNEAQ (reference sequence). The full variable domain, rest sourced from reference TRBV7-9 and TRBJ2-1, is DTGVSQNPRHKITKRGQNVTFRCDPISEHNRLYWYRQTLGQGPEFLTYFQNEAQLEKSRLLSDRFSAERPKGSFSTLEIQRTEQGDSAMYLCASSPGRRGNYNEQFFGPGTRLTVL.

This chain connects TRBV11-2 to TRBJ2-5; D is uncertain. Trimming cost V 3 bases and J 5 bases, with 4 bases left between them. CDR1 and CDR2 from the germline V gene are SGHAT and FQNNGV. The CDR3 contains 11 residues. The CDR3 region has the DNA TGTGCCAGCAGCTTCGTTGAGACCCAGTACTTC. Translation: CASSFVETQYF.

V usage is TRBV5-1 and J usage is TRBJ2-1, with a weak D call TRBD2 (6 bases). CDR3 length: 17 amino acids. Germline V gene lookup returns CDR1 SGHRS and CDR2 YFSETQ. The V end lost 1 base, the J end lost 5 bases, and 19 bases lay between the germline ends. As DNA, the CDR3 is TGCGCCAGCAGCTTGATCAAGGTTGGCGGGACCAACAATGAGCAGTTCTTC. Protein: CASSLIKVGGTNNEQFF.

The V and J genes are TRBV5-1 and TRBJ1-1; 7 nucleotides match TRBD1. The length of the CDR3 is 11 residues. CDR1 and CDR2 from the germline V gene are SGHRS and YFSETQ. Trimming at V came to 0 bases and at J to 10 bases, leaving 0 bases not matched to a gene. Written as DNA, the CDR3 is TGCGCCAGCAGCTTGGGACAGGGAGCTTTCTTT. Translated, it gives CASSLGQGAFF.